A single sample is the source of the 20 T cell receptor beta chains below, sequenced in a study of blood T cell repertoires in COVID-19. TCRdb keeps only in-frame clones here, not all; method: immunoSEQ multiplex PCR. The table has a few hundred thousand clones, approximately 91% seen once. Sequences were obtained from PBMCs or T cells enriched from blood (not recorded which). These TCRs come from a woman in her late teens or twenties who had been exposed to COVID-19.

This clone was observed a few times. The gene calls are TRBV29-1 and TRBJ2-7; 8 nucleotides align to TRBD1. The CDR3 is made up of 11 amino acids. Germline-derived CDR1 and CDR2 are SQVTM and ANQGSEA. Trimming removed 7 bases from V and 6 bases from J; junction bases left unmatched: 5. The DNA for the CDR3 is TGCAGCGGAGCTACAGGGGGCGAGCAGTACTTC. Amino acids: CSGATGGEQYF.

The chain carries TRBV9 and TRBJ2-3; 13 bases fit TRBD2. V lost 4 bases, J lost 1 base, and 9 bases stayed unmatched. CDR3 length: 18 amino acids. In germline, CDR1 is SGDLS, CDR2 YYNGEE. DNA for the CDR3: TGTGCCAGCAGCCAAACTAGCGGGGGGGCGTTAGGCACAGATACGCAGTATTTT. Protein product: CASSQTSGGALGTDTQYF.

The chain recombines TRBV6-5 with TRBJ1-5, with D possibly TRBD1 on 6 matching bases. The germline V and J ends were trimmed by 7 bases and 3 bases, with 16 bases remaining between them. The CDR3 runs to 15 residues. CDR1 and CDR2 from the germline V gene are MNHEY and SVGAGI. CDR3 sequence reads: CASKSGGPNNQPQHF. CDR3 coding DNA: TGTGCCAGCAAATCGGGGGGGCCTAACAATCAGCCCCAGCATTTT.

The gene calls are TRBV30 and TRBJ1-5, with 7 bases fitting TRBD1. After removal of 1 base from V and 4 bases from J, the junction contained 7 bases not matched to a gene. The CDR3 sequence is 15 residues long. Germline V gene sequence: CDR1 GTSNPN, CDR2 SVGIG (reference sequence). The CDR3 here is CAWSGPGQRNQPQHF. The DNA of the CDR3 is TGTGCCTGGAGTGGGCCGGGACAGAGGAATCAGCCCCAGCATTTT.

The chain employs TRBV13 and TRBJ1-4; 7 bases map to TRBD1. V lost 5 bases and J lost 7; bases outside the gene matches: 4. The CDR3 extends over 13 amino acids. Germline V gene lookup returns CDR1 PRHDT and CDR2 FYEKMQ (reference sequence). This CDR3 is CASSHGQAEKLFF. The DNA for the CDR3 is TGTGCCAGCAGCCACGGACAGGCTGAAAAACTGTTTTTT.

V usage is TRBV6-5 and J usage is TRBJ2-5; 8 bases map to TRBD1. V shed 6 bases and J 5 bases; nucleotides not matched to a gene: 2. This CDR3 is built from 12 residues. Germline V gene data show CDR1 as MNHEY and CDR2 as SVGAGI. The CDR3 DNA reads TGTGCCAGCAGGACAGGGGCGGAGACCCAGTACTTC. This encodes CASRTGAETQYF.

J is TRBJ2-7 and V is TRBV10-1; TRBD1 matches 9 bases. The CDR3 contains 14 residues. CDR1 and CDR2 (germline): WNHNN, SYGVQD (reference sequence). Trimming cost V 3 bases and J 6 bases; bases outside gene matches: 6. In DNA form, the CDR3 reads TGCGCCAGCAGTGACCCCGGGACAGGGAGCGAGCAGTACTTC. This gives the protein CASSDPGTGSEQYF.

Written as DNA, the CDR3 is TGTGCCAGCAGCGTAAGTGCAGGGGCGGTGGAGACCCAGTACTTC. Amino acid sequence: CASSVSAGAVETQYF. The chain uses TRBV9 and TRBJ2-5; TRBD1 is a possible D gene (6 bases). The CDR3 extends over 15 amino acids. V was trimmed by 1 base and J by 5 bases, leaving 15 bases between them. Germline V gene sequence: CDR1 SGDLS, CDR2 YYNGEE.

V and J are TRBV2 and TRBJ2-4, with a possible D match to TRBD2 (6 bases). Germline CDR1 is SNHLY and CDR2 is FYNNEI. The CDR3 contains 17 residues. V was cut by 5 bases and J by 3 bases, with 20 bases left in between. Here the CDR3 DNA reads TGTGCCAGCAGTACTGCTTCAAGCGGGCAGATCAAAAACATTCAGTACTTC. Amino acid sequence: CASSTASSGQIKNIQYF.

The J gene is TRBJ1-2, the V gene TRBV9; TRBD1 agrees at 8 bases. V lost 3 bases, J lost 3 bases, and 10 bases stayed unmatched. The CDR3 contains 16 residues. Per the germline V gene, CDR1 is SGDLS and CDR2 is YYNGEE. CDR3 sequence (DNA): TGTGCCAGCAGCGCCCCATCACAGGGGGGGGACTATGGCTACACCTTC. This sequence encodes CASSAPSQGGDYGYTF.

CDR3 protein: CASRQGDYGYTF. CDR3 nucleotide sequence: TGTGCCAGCAGACAGGGAGACTATGGCTACACCTTC. The chain carries TRBV28 and TRBJ1-2; D possibly corresponds to TRBD1 (6 bases). Germline V gene lookup returns CDR1 MDHEN and CDR2 SYDVKM. V dropped 6 bases and J dropped 3 bases, with 8 bases sitting between them. The CDR3 consists of 12 residues.

This clone was detected only once. The chain joins TRBV30 to TRBJ2-1; D perhaps matches TRBD2 (7 bases). Germline V gene lookup returns CDR1 GTSNPN and CDR2 SVGIG (reference sequence). Between the trimmed V and J ends, which lost 2 bases and 10 bases, there was a span of 24 bases. This CDR3 region has 16 residues. This chain's CDR3 is CAWSTPRAGGPPEQFF. The DNA for the CDR3 is TGTGCCTGGAGTACCCCCCGTGCCGGGGGGCCCCCCGAGCAGTTCTTC.

The chain is built from TRBV21-1 and TRBJ2-3; the table's D call of TRBD2 was not tested on the DNA. TRBV21-1 is a known pseudogene. The CDR3 runs 18 residues. CDR3 region: CASSKERPSGGPGDTQYF. The CDR3 coding sequence is TGTGCCAGCAGCAAAGAACGGCCTAGCGGGGGGCCAGGAGATACGCAGTATTTT.

This clone came up once. The V gene is TRBV3-1 (or the pseudogene TRBV3-2), the J gene TRBJ1-4; D ambiguous. This CDR3 is 16 amino acids long. Between the trimmed V and J ends, which lost 4 bases and 0 bases, there was a span of 12 bases. Looked up from germline, CDR1 is LGHDT and CDR2 is YNNKEL (reference sequence). The CDR3 is CASSPGLRATNEKLFF. Written as DNA, the CDR3 is TGTGCCAGCAGCCCTGGCCTCCGGGCAACTAATGAAAAACTGTTTTTT.

The rearrangement joins TRBV10-3 to TRBJ2-3; 9 bases are shared with TRBD2. The CDR3 extends over 19 amino acids. V shed 0 bases, J shed 2 bases, and the junction held 12 bases outside the gene matches. Germline lookup yields CDR1 ENHRY and CDR2 SYGVKD. The CDR3 bases are TGTGCCATCAGTGAGTCTTTGCGTCTAGCGGGGAGCCCCACAGATACGCAGTATTTT. Protein sequence: CAISESLRLAGSPTDTQYF.

The genes are TRBV27 and TRBJ2-7; 8 bases agree with TRBD1. J was trimmed by 6 bases and V by 6 bases; bases with no gene match: 10. The CDR3 totals 14 residues. CDR1 is MNHEY, CDR2 SMNVEV, per germline (reference sequence). In DNA form, the CDR3 reads TGTGCCAGCAGGGGAACCGGGACAGGAGGCGAGCAGTACTTC. Translating it yields CASRGTGTGGEQYF.

V gene TRBV25-1 combines with J gene TRBJ2-7, with D tentatively TRBD2 (5 bases). The germline CDR1 and CDR2 sequences are MGHDK and SYGVNS. With 4 bases removed from V and 2 bases from J, the gap between germline ends came to 15 bases. The CDR3 totals 15 residues. The CDR3 reads CASSGRGPRTYEQYF. CDR3 nucleotide sequence: TGTGCCAGCAGTGGTCGCGGGCCTAGAACCTACGAGCAGTACTTC.

The chain links TRBV28 to TRBJ2-1; D is unclear. The V end lost 5 bases, the J end lost 8 bases, and 10 bases lay between the germline ends. This CDR3 has 12 amino acids. In germline, CDR1 is MDHEN, CDR2 SYDVKM. CDR3 protein: CASSATVDEQFF. The CDR3 bases are TGTGCCAGCAGTGCGACTGTCGATGAGCAGTTCTTC.

For the CDR3, the DNA is TGTGCCACCCTCGGAGGGCTGAACACTGAAGCTTTCTTT. Translated: CATLGGLNTEAFF. This chain uses TRBV7-8 with TRBJ1-1, with D unresolved. The ends were cut back, 10 bases at V and 0 bases at J, with 12 bases in the middle. The CDR3 has 13 residues. In germline, CDR1 is SGHVS, CDR2 FQNEAQ.

This clone has a handful of counts. The V gene is TRBV6-5, the J gene TRBJ2-7; TRBD1 matches at 10 bases. The germline CDR1 and CDR2 sequences are MNHEY and SVGAGI. The CDR3 length is 15 residues. The trim removed 6 bases at V and 0 bases at J, leaving 5 bases unmatched. CDR3 protein: CASRADRGDSYEQYF. CDR3 DNA sequence: TGTGCCAGCAGAGCGGACAGGGGGGACTCCTACGAGCAGTACTTC.